Listed here are 20 T cell receptor beta chains from one sample, sequenced in a study of patients with pleural tuberculosis. TCRdb reprocessed the reads via MiXCR and lists one record per CDR3 protein. The sample shows 40,000 to 55,000 distinct CDR3 sequences, around 7% of them seen only once. Receptors were obtained from a human donor with pleural tuberculosis.

This clonotype was recorded many times. The chain joins TRBV6-1 to TRBJ2-3; weak D call: TRBD2 (6 bases). This CDR3 contains 15 residues. V lost 3 bases and J lost 6, with 16 bases in between. The germline V gene has CDR1 MNHNS and CDR2 SASEGT. DNA of the CDR3: TGTGCCAGCAGTGATGGAGGGTACCCCCCCGATACGCAGTATTTT. It translates to CASSDGGYPPDTQYF.

In its sample, this clonotype was seen many times. The conserved phenylalanine or tryptophan is not found at the CDR3 terminus, so this likely reflects a read error. The V call is TRBV11-1, the J call TRBJ1-5; TRBD1 is a possible D gene (6 bases). The length of the CDR3 is 14 residues. Germline assignment: CDR1 SGHAT and CDR2 FQDESV (reference sequence). The V end lost 4 bases, the J end lost 5 bases, and 12 bases lay between the germline ends. CDR3 protein: CASSSSTGDQPQHL. CDR3 DNA sequence: TGTGCCAGCAGCTCCTCGACAGGTGATCAGCCCCAGCATCTT.

The CDR3 region is CSAGPDYSGNTIYF. CDR3 coding DNA: TGCAGTGCTGGCCCGGACTACTCTGGAAACACCATATATTTT. This chain links TRBV20-1 with TRBJ1-3; the D is unclear. V shed 5 bases and J shed 0 bases, with 11 bases lying between them. Germline V lookup: CDR1 DFQATT, CDR2 SNEGSKA (reference sequence). The CDR3 contains 14 residues.

CDR3 residues: CASSVAARDQETQYF. In DNA form, the CDR3 reads TGTGCCAGCAGCGTAGCGGCGCGGGACCAAGAGACCCAGTACTTC. V usage is TRBV9 and J usage is TRBJ2-5; tentatively, D is TRBD2 (5 bases). V was clipped by 0 bases and J by 0 bases, with 9 bases between them. CDR3 length: 15 residues. Germline assignment: CDR1 SGDLS and CDR2 YYNGEE. Variable domain in full (rest from reference TRBV9 and TRBJ2-5): DSGVTQTPKHLITATGQRVTLRCSPRSGDLSVYWYQQSLDQGLQFLIQYYNGEERAKGNILERFSAQQFPDLHSELNLSSLELGDSALYFCASSVAARDQETQYFGPGTRLLVL.

This clonotype was recorded at least ten times. The chain recombines TRBV12-3 or TRBV12-4 with TRBJ1-5; D remains ambiguous. The CDR3 has 18 amino acids. V dropped 3 bases and J dropped 0 bases, with 18 bases sitting between them. The CDR3 DNA is TGTGCCAGCAGTTTCGGTTTTGCCACGTCTTATAGCAATCAGCCCCAGCATTTT. Protein product: CASSFGFATSYSNQPQHF.

This clonotype was observed many times. J is TRBJ2-3 and V is TRBV4-1; D gene uncertain. The CDR3 loop spans 14 amino acids. Germline V gives CDR1 MGHRA, CDR2 YSYEKL. Trimming stripped 4 bases from V and 6 bases from J, with 14 bases between. The CDR3 is CASSLSPSADTQYF. The CDR3 DNA follows: TGCGCCAGCAGCCTTTCACCCTCTGCGGATACGCAGTATTTT.

This clonotype was seen many times. The chain joins TRBV25-1 to TRBJ1-6, with 9 bases lining up with TRBD1. Germline V gives CDR1 MGHDK, CDR2 SYGVNS. With 4 bases clipped from V and 10 bases from J, the junction kept 5 bases outside the gene matches. This CDR3 region has 14 residues. The CDR3 is CASSVTGGGSPLHF. In DNA, the CDR3 is TGTGCCAGCAGTGTAACAGGGGGCGGATCACCCCTCCACTTT.

In this sample, this clonotype turned up many times. The chain employs TRBV2 and TRBJ1-3; 7 bases are a match to TRBD1. Germline trimming cut 11 bases from V and 5 bases from J; bases unmatched to any gene: 9. Germline CDR1 and CDR2: SNHLY and FYNNEI. There are 13 residues in the CDR3. The CDR3 nucleotides read TGTGCCTTAGGGGGCGCAGGTCGAAACACCATATATTTT. It translates to CALGGAGRNTIYF.

This clonotype was seen repeatedly, ten times or more. The chain employs TRBV6-2 or TRBV6-3 and TRBJ2-5; possible D gene TRBD2, 7 bases. Germline V lookup: CDR1 MNHEY, CDR2 SVGEGT. The CDR3 sequence is 15 residues long. Trimming left V 0 bases short and J 4 bases short, with 12 bases between. In nucleotides, the CDR3 is TGTGCCAGCAGTTACTCCGGGGGGCCAGGAGAGACCCAGTACTTC. It encodes CASSYSGGPGETQYF.

This clonotype was seen at least ten times. This chain connects TRBV6-2 or TRBV6-3 to TRBJ2-1; D is unclear. Germline CDR1 is MNHEY and CDR2 is SVGEGT. V was clipped by 0 bases and J by 0 bases, with 12 bases between them. CDR3 size: 17 residues. CDR3 in DNA: TGTGCCAGCAGTTACTCGGGCTTGTGGAGCTCCTACAATGAGCAGTTCTTC. Translation: CASSYSGLWSSYNEQFF.

This clonotype has a count of ten or more. The chain uses TRBV7-6 and TRBJ2-1, with 7 bases fitting TRBD2. There are 13 residues in the CDR3. The trim removed 3 bases at V and 5 bases at J, leaving 1 base unmatched. Germline assignment: CDR1 SGHVS and CDR2 FNYEAQ. The CDR3: CASSFGRDNEQFF. The CDR3 DNA reads TGTGCCAGCAGCTTTGGGAGGGACAATGAGCAGTTCTTC.

This clonotype has at least ten counts. The chain employs TRBV20-1 and TRBJ1-1, with 8 bases fitting TRBD1. The CDR3 spans 14 residues. V dropped 6 bases and J dropped 6; count of bases not matched to a gene: 12. CDR1 is DFQATT and CDR2 is SNEGSKA in the germline V gene (reference sequence). CDR3 loop: CSAFKVAGGSEAFF. CDR3 nucleotide sequence: TGCAGTGCCTTTAAAGTCGCAGGGGGCTCTGAAGCTTTCTTT.

There are many counts of this clonotype. The chain couples TRBV19 to TRBJ1-1, with no clear D. Trimming shortened V by 7 bases and J by 6 bases, and 12 bases separated the two germline ends. The CDR3 has 12 residues. CDR1 LNHDA and CDR2 SQIVND come from the germline V gene (reference sequence). The CDR3 protein is CASNLPGSEAFF. CDR3 nucleotide sequence: TGTGCCAGTAACCTCCCGGGATCTGAAGCTTTCTTT.

This clonotype came up many times. This sequence joins TRBV7-6 and TRBJ1-3; perhaps TRBD1 as D (6 bases). The CDR3 loop spans 15 amino acids. CDR1 SGHVS and CDR2 FNYEAQ come from the germline V gene. V was cut by 2 bases and J by 4 bases, with 12 bases left in between. CDR3 bases: TGTGCCAGCAGCTTAACACAGGGTTTCGGAAACACCATATATTTT. Amino acid sequence: CASSLTQGFGNTIYF.

This clonotype was seen at least ten times. The chain combines TRBV11-2 with TRBJ2-1; tentatively, D is TRBD1 (6 bases). V was shortened by 1 base and J by 5 bases, with 12 bases between the two germline ends. The germline CDR1 and CDR2 sequences are SGHAT and FQNNGV. The CDR3 has 15 amino acids. The DNA of the CDR3 is TGTGCCAGCAGCTTAGGAGAGTGGACAGACAATGAGCAGTTCTTC. Translated, it gives CASSLGEWTDNEQFF.

This clonotype showed up many times. The V and J genes are TRBV11-1 and TRBJ1-2, with unresolved D. CDR3 length equals 13 residues. V was pared by 5 bases and J by 4 bases, with 11 bases between. The germline V gene encodes CDR1 SGHAT and CDR2 FQDESV (reference sequence). The chain's CDR3 is CASSPARIYGYTF. CDR3 coding DNA: TGTGCCAGCAGCCCAGCCCGCATCTATGGCTACACCTTC.

This clonotype was seen ten or more times. The chain recombines TRBV10-1 with TRBJ1-1, with 7 bases lining up with TRBD1. Trimming removed 6 bases from V and 2 bases from J; junction bases left unmatched: 12. Germline assignment: CDR1 WNHNN and CDR2 SYGVQD (reference sequence). The CDR3 length is 16 residues. In DNA, the CDR3 is TGCGCCAGCAGCGATACACCGGGACAGCTAAACACTGAAGCTTTCTTT. Amino acid sequence: CASSDTPGQLNTEAFF.

This clonotype has ten or more counts. The rearrangement uses TRBV11-2 and TRBJ2-3; D possibly uses TRBD1 or TRBD2 (5 bases each). Trimming stripped 8 bases from V and 2 bases from J, with 17 bases between. The CDR3 runs 15 residues. Germline V gene sequence: CDR1 SGHAT, CDR2 FQNNGV. CDR3 nucleotide sequence: TGTGCCAGCGAAGACTGGGGGAAAGTCACAGATACGCAGTATTTT. Its translation is CASEDWGKVTDTQYF.

This clonotype was observed many times. The chain has TRBV20-1 and TRBJ1-3; the D gene is possibly TRBD1 (5 bases). This CDR3 is 15 amino acids long. The germline V and J ends were trimmed by 6 bases and 0 bases, with 15 bases remaining between them. Germline V gene lookup returns CDR1 DFQATT and CDR2 SNEGSKA (reference sequence). CDR3 in amino acids: CSAQTTVSSGNTIYF. The CDR3 DNA is TGCAGTGCCCAAACGACAGTCTCCTCTGGAAACACCATATATTTT.

In its sample, this clonotype was seen many times. The gene calls are TRBV20-1 and TRBJ2-7; 8 bases align to TRBD2. Germline V gene sequence: CDR1 DFQATT, CDR2 SNEGSKA (reference sequence). The junction had 4 bases not matched to a gene; V was cut back by 2 bases and J by 4 bases. The CDR3 consists of 13 residues. The CDR3, as DNA: TGCAGTGCTAGAACTAGCGGTTTTTACGAGCAGTACTTC. This gives the protein CSARTSGFYEQYF.